The T cell receptor (beta chain) under discussion was sequenced for a study of blood T cell repertoires in COVID-19. Overall study context: Samples of COVID-19 (acute and convalescent) were obtained from the United States, Italy and Spain.

In the authors' methods: Counts of nucleated cells, estimated from reference gene primer amplification, were obtained. Clones were read by immunoSEQ multiplex PCR, and TCRdb kept only the in-frame ones, dropping some. Clone size and V and J calls were adopted from that table, with D and trimming inferred from the DNA. Of approximately 260,000 clones listed, about 88% are singletons. With 6 bases removed from V and 5 bases from J, the gap between germline ends came to 8 bases. The germline V gene encodes CDR1 MDHEN and CDR2 SYDVKM. The CDR3 has 12 amino acids. The clonotype originates from a man between 18 and 29 years old with active or convalescent COVID-19. The chain is built from TRBV28 and TRBJ1-5; D possibly corresponds to TRBD1 (5 bases). Sequencing input: peripheral blood. The CDR3 here is CASSPRDQPQHF. DNA for the CDR3: TGTGCCAGCAGCCCCAGGGATCAGCCCCAGCATTTT.